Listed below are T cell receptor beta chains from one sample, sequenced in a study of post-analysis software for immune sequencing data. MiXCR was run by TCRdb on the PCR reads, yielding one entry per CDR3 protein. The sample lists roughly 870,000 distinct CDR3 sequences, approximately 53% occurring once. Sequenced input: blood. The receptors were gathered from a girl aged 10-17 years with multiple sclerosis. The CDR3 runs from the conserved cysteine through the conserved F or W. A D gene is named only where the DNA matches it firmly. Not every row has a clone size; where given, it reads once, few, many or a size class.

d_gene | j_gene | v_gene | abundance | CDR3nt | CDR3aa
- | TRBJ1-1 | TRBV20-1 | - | TGCAGTGCACGAGAAGGAGGGGCAGCTTTCATGAACACTGAAGCTTTCTTT | CSAREGGAAFMNTEAFF
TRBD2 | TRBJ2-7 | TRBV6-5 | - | TGTGCCAGCAGTGGTCCTAGCGGGAGGTCCGAGCAGTACTTC | CASSGPSGRSEQYF
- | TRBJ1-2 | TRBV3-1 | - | TGTGCCAGCAGCCAAAAAAACGCTAGGACAGATACTAACTATGGCTACACCTTC | CASSQKNARTDTNYGYTF
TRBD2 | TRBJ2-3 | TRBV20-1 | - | TGCAGTGCCCAGCGGGGACCTAGCACAGATACGCAGTATTTT | CSAQRGPSTDTQYF
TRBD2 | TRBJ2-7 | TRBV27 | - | TGTGCCAGCAGTTTACGGGGACTTGCCTCCGGGACTAGCGGGAGGAGGTCCTACGAGCAGTACTTC | CASSLRGLASGTSGRRSYEQYF
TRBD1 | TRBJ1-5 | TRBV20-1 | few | TGCAGTGCTAGAGAGGGACAGCGTCAGCCCCAGCATTTT | CSAREGQRQPQHF
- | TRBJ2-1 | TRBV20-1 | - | TGCAGTGCTAGAGAGGGAGGACAGGCCTCGGAGTTCTTC | CSAREGGQASEFF
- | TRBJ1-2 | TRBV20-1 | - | TGCAGTGCTGAAGGACAGACGCCTAACTATGGCTACACCTTC | CSAEGQTPNYGYTF
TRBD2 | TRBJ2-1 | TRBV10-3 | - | TGTGCCATCAGTGAGCGGGGACTAGCGGACACCTCCTACAATGAGCAGTTCTTC | CAISERGLADTSYNEQFF
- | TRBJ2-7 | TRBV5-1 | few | TGCGCCAGCAGGCCCGGGACGGCCAGCTCCTACGAGCAGTACTTC | CASRPGTASSYEQYF
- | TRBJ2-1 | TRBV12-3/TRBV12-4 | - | TGTGCCAGCAGTCGATACGGTGAGCAGTTCTTC | CASSRYGEQFF
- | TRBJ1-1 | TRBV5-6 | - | TGTGCCAGCAGCTTGCCCCACGGGACTGAAGCTTTCTTT | CASSLPHGTEAFF
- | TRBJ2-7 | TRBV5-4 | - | TGTGCCAGCAACTCCGGGACGCCACCCTACGAGCAGTACTTC | CASNSGTPPYEQYF
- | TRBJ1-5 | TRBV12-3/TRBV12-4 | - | TGTGCCAGCAGTTTAGGGTCGGGCAATCAGCCCCAGCATTTT | CASSLGSGNQPQHF
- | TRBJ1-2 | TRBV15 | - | TGTGCCACCTCCCTCGGCGGAAGCTATGGCTACACCTTC | CATSLGGSYGYTF
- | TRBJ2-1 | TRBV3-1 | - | TGTGCCAGCAGCCCCGGGGGCGGGGAGATAAACAATGAGCAGTTCTTC | CASSPGGGEINNEQFF
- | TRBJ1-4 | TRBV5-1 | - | TGCGCCAGCAGCCCCGGAGACAAGACAATACGGGAAAAACTGTTTTTT | CASSPGDKTIREKLFF
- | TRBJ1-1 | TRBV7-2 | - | TGTGCCAGCAGCTTAGTAGCCGCTCAGAACACTGAAGCTTTCTTT | CASSLVAAQNTEAFF
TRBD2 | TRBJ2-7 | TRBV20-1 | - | TGCAGTGCTTCCCGCCCTAGCGGGAGTTTCTCCTACGAGCAGTACTTC | CSASRPSGSFSYEQYF
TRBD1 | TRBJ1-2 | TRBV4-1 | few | TGCGCCAGCAGCTCCCCGGACAGGGGGAACTATGGCTACACCTTC | CASSSPDRGNYGYTF
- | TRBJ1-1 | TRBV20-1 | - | TGCAGTGGCGTGGGGGTGAACACTGAAGCTTTCTTT | CSGVGVNTEAFF
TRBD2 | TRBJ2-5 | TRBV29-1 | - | TGCAGCGTTTCACTAGCGGCGGGGACCCAGTACTTC | CSVSLAAGTQYF
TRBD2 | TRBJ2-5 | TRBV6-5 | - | TGTGCCAGCCGTACTAGCGGGAGTCGAGAGACCCAGTACTTC | CASRTSGSRETQYF
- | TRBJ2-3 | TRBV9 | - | TGTGCCAGCAGCGTAGACGGAGCCACCACAGATACGCAGTATTTT | CASSVDGATTDTQYF
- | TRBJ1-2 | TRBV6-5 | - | TGTGCCAGCAGGGGCAATCTGCATGGCTACACCTTC | CASRGNLHGYTF
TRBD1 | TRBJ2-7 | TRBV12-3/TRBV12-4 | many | TGTGCCAGCAGTCGCACGGGACAGGGAGACTACGAGCAGTACTTC | CASSRTGQGDYEQYF
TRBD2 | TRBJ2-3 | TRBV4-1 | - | TGCGCCAGCAGCCAAGTTGGCGGGGGGTCCACAGATACGCAGTATTTT | CASSQVGGGSTDTQYF
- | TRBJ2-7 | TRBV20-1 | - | TGCAGTGCATGGGCAGGGCCATACGAGCAGTACTTC | CSAWAGPYEQYF
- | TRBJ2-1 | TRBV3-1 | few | TGTGCCAGCAGCCAAGAAAGGGAGTATCATGAGCAGTTCTTC | CASSQEREYHEQFF
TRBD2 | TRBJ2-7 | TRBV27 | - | TGTGCCAGCAGTTTATCGAGGGGAGGGTCCTACGAGCAGTACTTC | CASSLSRGGSYEQYF
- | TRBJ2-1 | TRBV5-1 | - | TGCGCCAGCAGCTACCGGTCCCCCAATGAGCAGTTCTTC | CASSYRSPNEQFF
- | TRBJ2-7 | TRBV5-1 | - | TGCGCCAGCAGCTTGGCCCCCTCTGAATTGGGCGGCTACGAGCAGTACTTC | CASSLAPSELGGYEQYF